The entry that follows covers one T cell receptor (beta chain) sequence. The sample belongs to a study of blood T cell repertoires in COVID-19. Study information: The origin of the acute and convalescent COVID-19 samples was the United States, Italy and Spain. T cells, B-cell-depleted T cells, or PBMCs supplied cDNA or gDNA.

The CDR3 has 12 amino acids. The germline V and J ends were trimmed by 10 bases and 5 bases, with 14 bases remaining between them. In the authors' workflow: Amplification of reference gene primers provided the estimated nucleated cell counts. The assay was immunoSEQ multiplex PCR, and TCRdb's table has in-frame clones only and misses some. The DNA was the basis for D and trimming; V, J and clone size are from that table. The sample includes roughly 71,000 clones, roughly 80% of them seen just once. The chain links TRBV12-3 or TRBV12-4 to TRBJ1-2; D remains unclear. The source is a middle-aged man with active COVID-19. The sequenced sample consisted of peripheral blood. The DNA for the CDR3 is TGTGCCACCAAGCGAGACGGGTATGGCTACACCTTC. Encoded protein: CATKRDGYGYTF.